Included here is one TCR beta chain sequence, with context. Some clones are missing from TCRdb's copy, which holds only in-frame ones; the method was immunoSEQ multiplex PCR. The data contain some 6,200 clones, 84% of them singletons. Described time point: 2015-2016 season, 7 days after influenza vaccination. These data are taken from a study of follicular helper T cells after annual influenza vaccination. Study-wide context: Across the 2013-2014, 2014-2015 and 2015-2016 vaccination seasons, some subjects were resampled.

V was shortened by 2 bases and J by 6 bases, with 11 bases between the two germline ends. Germline V gene lookup returns CDR1 SGHNT and CDR2 YENEEA. This CDR3 contains 14 residues. The sample was CXCR5- memory CD4+ T cells sorted from blood, taken 7 days after influenza vaccination. This TCR came from an adult who received the influenza vaccine. The V call is TRBV11-3, the J call TRBJ2-1; a possible D gene is TRBD2 (7 bases). The CDR3 nucleotides are TGTGCCAGCAGCTTACGGGGGGCAAGCAATGAGCAGTTCTTC. The encoded protein is CASSLRGASNEQFF.